A single T cell receptor (beta chain) is shown here with its context. As processed by the authors: Estimated nucleated cell counts came from reference gene primer amplification. TCRdb's table, derived via immunoSEQ multiplex PCR, lists solely in-frame clones and lacks some. V, J and clone size are those of that table, while D and trimming were read from the DNA. The sample lists 300,000 to 350,000 clones, approximately 90% occurring once. The data derive from a study of blood T cell repertoires in COVID-19. In the study overall: Some COVID-19 samples were acute and others convalescent; all came from the United States, Italy and Spain.

The CDR3 runs to 16 residues. Trimming removed 3 bases at V and 0 bases at J, with 15 bases between. Per the germline V gene, CDR1 is MDHEN and CDR2 is SYDVKM. Sequencing input: peripheral blood. The V and J genes are TRBV28 and TRBJ2-7, with a possible D match to TRBD2 (5 bases). The TCR comes from a man younger than 35 with active or convalescent COVID-19. In nucleotides, the CDR3 is TGTGCCAGCAGTTTGGGTCGGGGTGTGAGCTCCTACGAGCAGTACTTC. As protein: CASSLGRGVSSYEQYF. The entire variable domain, with the rest obtained from reference TRBV28 and TRBJ2-7, is as follows: DVKVTQSSRYLVKRTGEKVFLECVQDMDHENMFWYRQDPGLGLRLIYFSYDVKMKEKGDIPEGYSVSREKKERFSLILESASTNQTSMYLCASSLGRGVSSYEQYFGPGTRLTVT.